This note documents a single TCR beta chain sequence. V dropped 1 base and J dropped 4; count of bases not matched to a gene: 13. The length of the CDR3 is 19 residues. Looked up from germline, CDR1 is SGHNT and CDR2 is YENEEA. This sample is part of a study of blood T cell repertoires in COVID-19. Study context: T cells, B-cell-depleted T cells, or PBMCs supplied cDNA or gDNA.

Here immunoSEQ multiplex PCR was the method, and the copy in TCRdb shows in-frame clones only, minus some. The table lists some 150,000 clones, over 80% of them singletons, with more than 5% in the top ten. Sequenced material: PBMCs or T cells enriched from blood (not recorded which). This receptor was identified in a woman in her fifties or sixties who had been exposed to COVID-19. This chain links TRBV11-3 with TRBJ2-5; the match to TRBD2 covers 12 bases. CDR3 loop: CASSLGRLAGGPAGETQYF. Here the CDR3 DNA reads TGTGCCAGCAGCTTAGGACGCCTAGCGGGGGGGCCAGCCGGAGAGACCCAGTACTTC.